A single sample is the source of the 27 T cell receptor beta chains below, sequenced in a study of blood T cell repertoires in COVID-19 (dated by TCRdb to 2020 to 2021). The library was produced with the immunoSEQ multiplex PCR assay. As stored in TCRdb, this immuneACCESS dataset retains in-frame rearrangements with V and J assigned. A fraction of the clones does not appear; measured against another copy, unresolved V genes explain less than half of the discrepancy, and the remainder lacks a known reason. A total of 90,000 to 120,000 clones appear in this sample, approximately 90% of them only once. About 6.8% of the sample is held by the ten biggest clonotypes. Sequencing was done on a sample of peripheral blood. The receptors were sampled from a man aged 45-60 years with active or convalescent COVID-19.

The chain couples TRBV29-1 to TRBJ2-1, with 11 nucleotides matching TRBD2. The CDR3 is 15 amino acids. CDR1 is SQVTM and CDR2 is ANQGSEA in the germline V gene. The junction had 9 bases not matched to a gene; V was cut back by 3 bases and J by 8 bases. The CDR3 sequence: CSVDLIAGGPDEQFF. The CDR3 DNA follows: TGCAGCGTTGATCTAATAGCGGGAGGGCCCGATGAGCAGTTCTTC.

This chain uses TRBV6-5 with TRBJ2-5; the match to TRBD2 covers 8 bases. The V segment lost 0 bases and the J segment 1 base; nucleotides outside the gene matches: 1. CDR3 size: 15 residues. From germline, CDR1 is MNHEY and CDR2 SVGAGI. The CDR3: CASSYSAGGQETQYF. The CDR3 nucleotides are TGTGCCAGCAGTTACTCGGCGGGGGGCCAAGAGACCCAGTACTTC.

The CDR3 region has the DNA TGTGCCAGCAGCACCATAGCCTCTAGCACAGATACGCAGTATTTT. This sequence encodes CASSTIASSTDTQYF. The chain carries TRBV7-9 and TRBJ2-3; D ambiguous. Trimming removed 5 bases from V and 0 bases from J, with 12 bases in between. The CDR3 runs to 15 residues. CDR1 is SEHNR, CDR2 FQNEAQ, per germline (reference sequence).

This clone was found once. This chain connects TRBV6-6 to TRBJ1-1; 9 bases agree with TRBD1. The CDR3 covers 14 residues. CDR1 MNHNY and CDR2 SVGAGI come from the germline V gene (reference sequence). Unmatched junction bases numbered 9, after V lost 7 bases and J lost 6 bases. The CDR3 DNA sequence: TGTGCCAGCATTAGGGGACAGGGAACTCCTGAAGCTTTCTTT. Translation: CASIRGQGTPEAFF.

V is TRBV3-1 (or the pseudogene TRBV3-2) and J is TRBJ2-1, with 7 bases aligning to TRBD2. The CDR3 has 14 residues. J gave up 7 bases and V 5 bases, and 8 bases lay outside the gene matches. CDR1 and CDR2 from the germline V gene are LGHDT and YNNKEL (reference sequence). The CDR3 protein is CASSFRLGGNEQFF. For the CDR3, the DNA is TGTGCCAGCAGCTTCCGACTCGGGGGGAATGAGCAGTTCTTC.

DNA of the CDR3: TGTGCCAGCAGCCGTACTAGCGGGAGGCCCCCCTACGAGCAGTACTTC. This gives the protein CASSRTSGRPPYEQYF. V and J are TRBV6-2 or TRBV6-3 and TRBJ2-7, with 12 nucleotides matching TRBD2. The germline V gene has CDR1 MNHEY and CDR2 SVGEGT. V trimming: 6 bases; J trimming: 2 bases; junction bases outside the gene matches: 8. This CDR3 is built from 16 residues.

V and J are TRBV6-5 and TRBJ1-2, with TRBD1 matching over 7 bases. V shed 6 bases, J shed 6 bases, and the junction held 10 bases outside the gene matches. The germline CDR1 and CDR2 sequences are MNHEY and SVGAGI. This CDR3 spans 14 amino acids. This CDR3 is CASSNQGGADGYTF. As DNA, the CDR3 is TGTGCCAGCAGCAACCAAGGGGGCGCGGATGGCTACACCTTC.

This chain joins TRBV30 and TRBJ2-2; 7 bases agree with TRBD2. Germline values: CDR1 GTSNPN, CDR2 SVGIG (reference sequence). Trimming cost V 3 bases and J 6 bases; bases outside gene matches: 10. The CDR3 totals 15 residues. CDR3 loop: CAWRTPGLLSGELFF. The CDR3 DNA reads TGTGCCTGGAGGACTCCGGGACTACTCTCCGGGGAGCTGTTTTTT.

The J gene is TRBJ2-7, the V gene TRBV5-1; 7 bases match TRBD1. Looked up from germline, CDR1 is SGHRS and CDR2 is YFSETQ. There are 14 residues in the CDR3. The V segment lost 0 bases and the J segment 4 bases; nucleotides outside the gene matches: 4. CDR3 coding DNA: TGCGCCAGCAGCTTGGAAGGGGGCGCGTACGAGCAGTACTTC. It is translated as CASSLEGGAYEQYF.

This clone was counted a few times. V gene TRBV11-2 combines with J gene TRBJ2-6; weak D call: TRBD2 (5 bases). The germline V and J ends were trimmed by 7 bases and 0 bases, with 10 bases remaining between them. Germline V CDR1 and CDR2: SGHAT, FQNNGV. The CDR3 is 15 residues long. The CDR3 nucleotides read TGTGCCAGCACGGGGAGTCTCTCTGGGGCCAACGTCCTGACTTTC. Translation gives CASTGSLSGANVLTF.

This clone was recorded once. The chain couples TRBV7-6 to TRBJ2-7; a weak D match, TRBD2 (5 bases). V was cut by 3 bases and J by 3 bases, with 9 bases left in between. The germline V gene encodes CDR1 SGHVS and CDR2 FNYEAQ. This CDR3 has 13 amino acids. CDR3 residues: CASSFSGSYEQYF. CDR3 nucleotides: TGTGCCAGCAGCTTTAGTGGGAGCTACGAGCAGTACTTC. The variable domain in full, completed from reference TRBV7-6 and TRBJ2-7, reads GAGVSQSPRYKVTKRGQDVALRCDPISGHVSLYWYRQALGQGPEFLTYFNYEAQQDKSGLPNDRFSAERPEGSISTLTIQRTEQRDSAMYRCASSFSGSYEQYFGPGTRLTVT.

This chain links TRBV3-1 (or the pseudogene TRBV3-2) with TRBJ2-3, with 10 positions matching TRBD1. Germline CDR1 and CDR2: LGHDT and YNNKEL (reference sequence). The CDR3 extends over 19 amino acids. Unmatched junction bases numbered 14, after V lost 1 base and J lost 4 bases. The CDR3 here is CASSQVPGKGQGPADTQYF. The DNA for the CDR3 is TGTGCCAGCAGCCAAGTACCGGGTAAGGGACAGGGGCCGGCAGATACGCAGTATTTT.

V and J are TRBV2 and TRBJ1-2; 8 nucleotides match TRBD1. With 2 bases clipped from V and 7 bases from J, the junction kept 6 bases outside the gene matches. This CDR3 region has 14 residues. Germline CDR1 reads SNHLY; CDR2 reads FYNNEI. CDR3 amino acids: CASSEYRGDRGYTF. The DNA of the CDR3 is TGTGCCAGCAGTGAATACAGGGGGGACCGTGGCTACACCTTC.

The CDR3 loop reads CASSLDRGLYEQYF. The CDR3 nucleotides are TGTGCCAGCAGCCTCGACAGGGGGCTCTACGAGCAGTACTTC. This chain connects TRBV7-2 to TRBJ2-7; the match to TRBD1 covers 10 bases. Losses at the gene ends were 5 bases for V and 3 bases for J; bases not matched to a gene: 4. The CDR3 is 14 residues long. Germline V gene sequence: CDR1 SGHTA, CDR2 FQGNSA.

The CDR3 sequence is CASSPGKHRGSNQPQHF. The CDR3 DNA sequence: TGTGCCAGTAGCCCAGGGAAACACAGGGGGAGCAATCAGCCCCAGCATTTT. The rearrangement joins TRBV19 to TRBJ1-5; 8 bases are shared with TRBD1. The J segment lost 1 base and the V segment lost 6 bases, leaving 11 bases of the junction unmatched. The CDR3 totals 17 residues. The germline CDR1 and CDR2 sequences are LNHDA and SQIVND (reference sequence). The variable domain in full, completed from reference TRBV19 and TRBJ1-5, reads DGGITQSPKYLFRKEGQNVTLSCEQNLNHDAMYWYRQDPGQGLRLIYYSQIVNDFQKGDIAEGYSVSREKKESFPLTVTSAQKNPTAFYLCASSPGKHRGSNQPQHFGDGTRLSIL.

The chain employs TRBV7-9 and TRBJ2-7; 9 bases are shared with TRBD1. This CDR3 comprises 14 residues. V lost 5 bases, J lost 3 bases, and 5 bases stayed unmatched. Per the germline V gene, CDR1 is SEHNR and CDR2 is FQNEAQ (reference sequence). CDR3 amino acids: CASSPGTGSYEQYF. The CDR3 DNA follows: TGTGCCAGCAGCCCCGGGACAGGGAGCTACGAGCAGTACTTC. Based on the CDR3 plus reference TRBV7-9 and TRBJ2-7, the full variable domain is DTGVSQNPRHKITKRGQNVTFRCDPISEHNRLYWYRQTLGQGPEFLTYFQNEAQLEKSRLLSDRFSAERPKGSFSTLEIQRTEQGDSAMYLCASSPGTGSYEQYFGPGTRLTVT.

The chain recombines TRBV27 with TRBJ2-5; D is possibly TRBD2 (5 bases). The CDR3 contains 14 residues. Germline V lookup: CDR1 MNHEY, CDR2 SMNVEV (reference sequence). V lost 0 bases to trimming and J lost 3 bases, with 8 bases between them. CDR3 residues: CASSLSSGKETQYF. In nucleotides, the CDR3 is TGTGCCAGCAGTTTATCTTCGGGAAAAGAGACCCAGTACTTC.

The chain recombines TRBV20-1 with TRBJ1-2; a weak D match, TRBD1 (5 bases). Trimming pared 7 bases from V and 8 bases from J, leaving 11 bases between. The CDR3 is 10 residues long. CDR1 is DFQATT, CDR2 SNEGSKA, per germline (reference sequence). The chain's CDR3 is CSVVRGGYTF. CDR3 nucleotides: TGCAGTGTAGTTAGGGGAGGCTACACCTTC.

In its sample, this clone was seen once. The chain joins TRBV10-1 to TRBJ2-2; D is possibly TRBD2 (6 bases). Deletions cut 5 bases from V and 4 bases from J, with 14 bases between. The CDR3 contains 15 residues. Germline CDR1 WNHNN, CDR2 SYGVQD (reference sequence). The CDR3 region has the DNA TGCGCCAGCAGTCGGGACTCAGCAAGCACCGGGGAGCTGTTTTTT. Encoded protein: CASSRDSASTGELFF.

The CDR3 bases are TGTGCCAGCAGTTTAGTCCTTTATGAAAAACTGTTTTTT. The encoded protein is CASSLVLYEKLFF. The genes are TRBV12-3 or TRBV12-4 and TRBJ1-4; D is unresolved. The CDR3 sequence is 13 residues long. V was clipped by 1 base and J by 6 bases, with 6 bases between them.

The V gene is TRBV28, the J gene TRBJ1-4; no clear D. Germline assignment: CDR1 MDHEN and CDR2 SYDVKM. V dropped 2 bases and J dropped 6 bases, with 16 bases sitting between them. CDR3 length: 16 amino acids. CDR3 residues: CASSLSGGRAYEKLFF. The CDR3 nucleotides are TGTGCCAGCAGTTTAAGCGGTGGTAGGGCTTATGAAAAACTGTTTTTT. Combining the CDR3 with reference TRBV28 and TRBJ1-4 gives the whole variable domain DVKVTQSSRYLVKRTGEKVFLECVQDMDHENMFWYRQDPGLGLRLIYFSYDVKMKEKGDIPEGYSVSREKKERFSLILESASTNQTSMYLCASSLSGGRAYEKLFFGSGTQLSVL.

V usage is TRBV10-1 and J usage is TRBJ1-4; 8 bases align to TRBD1. From germline, CDR1 is WNHNN and CDR2 SYGVQD (reference sequence). V trimming: 2 bases; J trimming: 2 bases; junction bases outside the gene matches: 4. The CDR3 extends over 16 amino acids. The CDR3 nucleotides are TGCGCCAGCAGTGAGGGACAGGGTCGGACTAATGAAAAACTGTTTTTT. Its translation is CASSEGQGRTNEKLFF.

The DNA for the CDR3 is TGTGCCACCAGCAGCCGGGACAGGGGGCACACGGCTGAGCAGTTCTTC. This codes for CATSSRDRGHTAEQFF. The rearrangement links TRBV15 to TRBJ2-1; 12 bases fit TRBD1. Per the germline V gene, CDR1 is LNHNV and CDR2 is YYDKDF (reference sequence). The ends lost 3 bases at V and 9 bases at J; junction bases unmatched: 9. This CDR3 is 16 amino acids long.

The gene calls are TRBV2 and TRBJ1-1; tentative D call: TRBD1 (6 bases). CDR1 and CDR2 from the germline V gene are SNHLY and FYNNEI. V was pared by 5 bases and J by 5 bases, with 9 bases between. The length of the CDR3 is 12 residues. CDR3 sequence (DNA): TGTGCCAGCAGTCAGGGGCAGACTGAAGCTTTCTTT. It codes for CASSQGQTEAFF.

V and J are TRBV19 and TRBJ1-1, with 8 nucleotides matching TRBD1. The CDR3 totals 16 residues. J lost 1 base, V lost 5 bases, and 9 bases had no gene match. CDR1 LNHDA and CDR2 SQIVND come from the germline V gene (reference sequence). CDR3 protein: CASSFFRDRTNTEAFF. The DNA for the CDR3 is TGTGCCAGTAGTTTTTTTCGGGACAGGACGAACACTGAAGCTTTCTTT.

The CDR3 reads CASSINYEQYF. CDR3 in DNA: TGTGCCAGCAGCATCAACTACGAGCAGTACTTC. The chain carries TRBV7-9 and TRBJ2-7; D unclear. The length of the CDR3 is 11 residues. Trimming took 5 bases from V and 3 from J, leaving 5 bases between them. Germline lookup yields CDR1 SEHNR and CDR2 FQNEAQ (reference sequence).

The rearrangement joins TRBV7-9 to TRBJ2-7; the match to TRBD2 covers 7 bases. The CDR3 runs to 15 residues. Germline loops: CDR1 SEHNR, CDR2 FQNEAQ (reference sequence). V lost 8 bases, J lost 2 bases, and 12 bases stayed unmatched. This chain's CDR3 is CASSLRLAEAYEQYF. The CDR3 nucleotides read TGTGCCAGCTCCCTTCGACTAGCCGAAGCCTACGAGCAGTACTTC.